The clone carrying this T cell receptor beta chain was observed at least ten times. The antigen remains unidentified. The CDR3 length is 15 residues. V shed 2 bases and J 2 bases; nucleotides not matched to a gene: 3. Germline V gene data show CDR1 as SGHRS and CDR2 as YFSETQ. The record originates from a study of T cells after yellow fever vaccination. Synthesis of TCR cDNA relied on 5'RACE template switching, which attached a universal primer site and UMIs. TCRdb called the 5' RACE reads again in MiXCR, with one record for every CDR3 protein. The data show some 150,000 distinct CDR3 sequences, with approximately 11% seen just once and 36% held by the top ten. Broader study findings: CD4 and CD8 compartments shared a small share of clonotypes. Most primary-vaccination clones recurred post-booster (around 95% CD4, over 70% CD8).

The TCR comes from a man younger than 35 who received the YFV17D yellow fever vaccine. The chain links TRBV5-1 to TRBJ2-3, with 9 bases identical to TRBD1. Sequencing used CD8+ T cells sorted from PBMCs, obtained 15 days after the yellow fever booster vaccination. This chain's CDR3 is CASSFRDRVTDTQYF. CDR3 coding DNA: TGCGCCAGCAGCTTCCGGGACAGGGTCACAGATACGCAGTATTTT.